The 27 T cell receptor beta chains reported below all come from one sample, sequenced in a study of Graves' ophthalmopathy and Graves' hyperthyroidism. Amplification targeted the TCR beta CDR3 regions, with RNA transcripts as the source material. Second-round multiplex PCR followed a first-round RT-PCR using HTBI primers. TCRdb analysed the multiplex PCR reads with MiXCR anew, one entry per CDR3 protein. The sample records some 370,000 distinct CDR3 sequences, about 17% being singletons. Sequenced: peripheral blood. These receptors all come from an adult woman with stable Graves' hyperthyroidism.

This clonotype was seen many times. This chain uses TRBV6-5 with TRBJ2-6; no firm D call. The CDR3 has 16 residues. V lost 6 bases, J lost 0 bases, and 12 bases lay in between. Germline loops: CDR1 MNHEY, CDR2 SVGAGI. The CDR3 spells CASRYPDVSGANVLTF. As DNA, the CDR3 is TGTGCCAGCAGGTACCCCGACGTCTCTGGGGCCAACGTCCTGACTTTC.

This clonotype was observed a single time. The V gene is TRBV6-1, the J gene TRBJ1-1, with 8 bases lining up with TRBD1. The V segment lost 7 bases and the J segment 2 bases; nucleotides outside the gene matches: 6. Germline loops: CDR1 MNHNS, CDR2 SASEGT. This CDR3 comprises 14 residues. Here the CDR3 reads CASTAGQGNTEAFF. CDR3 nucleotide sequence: TGTGCCAGCACCGCCGGACAGGGAAACACTGAAGCTTTCTTT.

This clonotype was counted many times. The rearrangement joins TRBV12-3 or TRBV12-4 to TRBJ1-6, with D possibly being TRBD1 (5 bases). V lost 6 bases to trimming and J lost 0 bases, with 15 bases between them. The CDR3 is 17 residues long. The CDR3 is CASSPGILRSYNSPLHF. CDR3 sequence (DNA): TGTGCCAGCAGCCCAGGGATTTTACGCTCCTATAATTCACCCCTCCACTTT.

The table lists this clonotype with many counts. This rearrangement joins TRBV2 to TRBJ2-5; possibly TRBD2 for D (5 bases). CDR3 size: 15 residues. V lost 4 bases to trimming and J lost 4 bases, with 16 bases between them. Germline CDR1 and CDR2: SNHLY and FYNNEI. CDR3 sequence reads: CASSVFRTGLETQYF. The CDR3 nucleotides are TGTGCCAGCAGTGTATTCAGGACGGGGTTAGAGACCCAGTACTTC.

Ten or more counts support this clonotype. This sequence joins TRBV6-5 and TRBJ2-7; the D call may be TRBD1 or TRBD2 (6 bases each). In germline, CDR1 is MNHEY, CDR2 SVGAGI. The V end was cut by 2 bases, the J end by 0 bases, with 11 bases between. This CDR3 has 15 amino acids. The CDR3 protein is CASSYGGQLSYEQYF. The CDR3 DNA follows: TGTGCCAGCAGTTACGGGGGGCAGCTCTCCTACGAGCAGTACTTC.

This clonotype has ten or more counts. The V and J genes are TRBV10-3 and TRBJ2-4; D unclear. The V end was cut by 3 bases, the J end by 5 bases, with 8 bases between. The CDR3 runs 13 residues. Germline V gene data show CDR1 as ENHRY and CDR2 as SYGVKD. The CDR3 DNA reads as TGTGCCATCAGTGAAGCTCTTCAAAACATTCAGTACTTC. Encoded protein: CAISEALQNIQYF.

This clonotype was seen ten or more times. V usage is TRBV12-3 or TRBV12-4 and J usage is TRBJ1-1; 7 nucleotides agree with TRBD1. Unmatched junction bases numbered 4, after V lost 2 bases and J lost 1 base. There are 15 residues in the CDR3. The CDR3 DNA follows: TGTGCCAGCAGTTTAACCCGGACAGGGAACACTGAAGCTTTCTTT. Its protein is CASSLTRTGNTEAFF.

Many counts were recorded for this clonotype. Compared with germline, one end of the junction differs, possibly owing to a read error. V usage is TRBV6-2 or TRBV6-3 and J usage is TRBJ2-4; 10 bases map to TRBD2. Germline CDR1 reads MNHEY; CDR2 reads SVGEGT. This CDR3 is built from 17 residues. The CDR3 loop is CAGRRMGEREGENIRYF. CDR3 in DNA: TGTGCCGGCAGACGGATGGGAGAGCGGGAGGGGGAGAACATTCGGTACTTC.

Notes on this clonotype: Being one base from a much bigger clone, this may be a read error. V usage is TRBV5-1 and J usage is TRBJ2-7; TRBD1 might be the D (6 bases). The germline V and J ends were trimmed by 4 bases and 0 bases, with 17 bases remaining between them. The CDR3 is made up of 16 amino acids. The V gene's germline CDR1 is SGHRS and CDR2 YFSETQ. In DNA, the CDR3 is TGCGCCAGCAGCCTCCGGGACAAGGTAAACTCCTACGAGCAGTACTTC. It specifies CASSLRDKVNSYEQYF. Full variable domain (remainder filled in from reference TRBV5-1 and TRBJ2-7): KAGVTQTPRYLIKTRGQQVTLSCSPISGHRSVSWYQQTPGQGLQFLFEYFSETQRNKGNFPGRFSGRQFSNSRSEMNVSTLELGDSALYLCASSLRDKVNSYEQYFGPGTRLTVT.

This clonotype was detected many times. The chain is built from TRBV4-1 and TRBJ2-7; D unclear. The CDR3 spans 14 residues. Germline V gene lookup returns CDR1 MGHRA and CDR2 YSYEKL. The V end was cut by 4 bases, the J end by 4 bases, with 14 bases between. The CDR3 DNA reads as TGCGCCAGCAGCCTAGGATTCGGAGTATACGAGCAGTACTTC. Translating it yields CASSLGFGVYEQYF.

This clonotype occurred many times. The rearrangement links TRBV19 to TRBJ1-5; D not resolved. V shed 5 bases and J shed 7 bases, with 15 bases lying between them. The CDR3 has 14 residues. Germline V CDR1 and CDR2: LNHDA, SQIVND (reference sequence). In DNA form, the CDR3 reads TGTGCCAGTAGTGAGCGACACCGAGGACAGCCCCAGCATTTT. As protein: CASSERHRGQPQHF.

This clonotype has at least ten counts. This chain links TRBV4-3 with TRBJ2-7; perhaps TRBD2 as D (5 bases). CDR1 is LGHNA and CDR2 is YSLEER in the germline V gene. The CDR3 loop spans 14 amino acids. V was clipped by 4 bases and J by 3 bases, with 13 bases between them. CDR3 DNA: TGCGCCAGCAGCCTGGGCAACGGGGTCTACGAGCAGTACTTC. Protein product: CASSLGNGVYEQYF.

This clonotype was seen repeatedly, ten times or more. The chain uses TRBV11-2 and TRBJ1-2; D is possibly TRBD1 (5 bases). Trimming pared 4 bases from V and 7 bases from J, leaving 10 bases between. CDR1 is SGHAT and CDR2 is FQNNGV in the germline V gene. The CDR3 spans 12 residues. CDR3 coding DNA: TGTGCCAGCAGCTCGTACGGGGGTGGCTACACCTTC. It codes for CASSSYGGGYTF.

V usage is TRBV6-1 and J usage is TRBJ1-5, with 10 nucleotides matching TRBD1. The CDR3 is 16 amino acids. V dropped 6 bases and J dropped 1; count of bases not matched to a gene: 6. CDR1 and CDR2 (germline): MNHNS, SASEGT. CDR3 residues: CASSRTGGMSNQPQHF. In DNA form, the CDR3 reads TGTGCCAGCAGCCGGACAGGGGGGATGAGCAATCAGCCCCAGCATTTT.

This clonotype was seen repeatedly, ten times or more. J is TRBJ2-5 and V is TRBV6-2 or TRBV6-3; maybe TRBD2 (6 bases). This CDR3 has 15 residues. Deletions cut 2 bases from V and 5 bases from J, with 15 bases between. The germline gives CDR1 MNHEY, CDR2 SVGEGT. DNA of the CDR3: TGTGCCAGCAGTTACGCGCAAGCGGGTCAGGAGACCCAGTACTTC. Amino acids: CASSYAQAGQETQYF.

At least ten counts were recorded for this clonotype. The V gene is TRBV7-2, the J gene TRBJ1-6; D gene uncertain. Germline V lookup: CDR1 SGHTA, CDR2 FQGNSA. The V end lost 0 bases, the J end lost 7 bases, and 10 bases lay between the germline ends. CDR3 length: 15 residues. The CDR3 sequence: CASSLAPRANSPLHF. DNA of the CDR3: TGTGCCAGCAGCTTAGCGCCCCGGGCCAATTCACCCCTCCACTTT.

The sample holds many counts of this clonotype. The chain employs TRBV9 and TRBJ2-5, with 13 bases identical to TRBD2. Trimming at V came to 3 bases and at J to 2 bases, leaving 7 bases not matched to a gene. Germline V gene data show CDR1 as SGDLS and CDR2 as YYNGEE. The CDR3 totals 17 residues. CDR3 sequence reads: CASSGGTSGMRQETQYF. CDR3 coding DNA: TGTGCCAGCAGCGGCGGGACTAGCGGGATGAGGCAAGAGACCCAGTACTTC.

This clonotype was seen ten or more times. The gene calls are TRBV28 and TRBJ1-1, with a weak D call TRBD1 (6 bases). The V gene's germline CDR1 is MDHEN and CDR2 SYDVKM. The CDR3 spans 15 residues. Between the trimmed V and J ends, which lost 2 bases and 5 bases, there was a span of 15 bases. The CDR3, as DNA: TGTGCCAGCAGTTTAACGTGGGGGCGAAGGACTGAAGCTTTCTTT. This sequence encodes CASSLTWGRRTEAFF.

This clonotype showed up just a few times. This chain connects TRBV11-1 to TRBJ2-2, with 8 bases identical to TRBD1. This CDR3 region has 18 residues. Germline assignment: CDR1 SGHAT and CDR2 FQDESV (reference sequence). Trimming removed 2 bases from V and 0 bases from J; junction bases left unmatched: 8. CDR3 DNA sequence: TGTGCCAGCAGCTTATTTGGCAGGGGGCCCTCGAACACCGGGGAGCTGTTTTTT. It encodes CASSLFGRGPSNTGELFF. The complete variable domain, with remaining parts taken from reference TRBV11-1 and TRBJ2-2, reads EAEVAQSPRYKITEKSQAVAFWCDPISGHATLYWYRQILGQGPELLVQFQDESVVDDSQLPKDRFSAERLKGVDSTLKIQPAELGDSAMYLCASSLFGRGPSNTGELFFGEGSRLTVL.

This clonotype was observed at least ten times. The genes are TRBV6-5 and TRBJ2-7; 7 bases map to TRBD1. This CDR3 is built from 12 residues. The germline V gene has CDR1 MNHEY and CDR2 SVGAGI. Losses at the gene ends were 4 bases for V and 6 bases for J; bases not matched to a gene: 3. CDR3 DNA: TGTGCCAGCAGTTTACCAGGGGGCGAGCAGTACTTC. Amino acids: CASSLPGGEQYF.

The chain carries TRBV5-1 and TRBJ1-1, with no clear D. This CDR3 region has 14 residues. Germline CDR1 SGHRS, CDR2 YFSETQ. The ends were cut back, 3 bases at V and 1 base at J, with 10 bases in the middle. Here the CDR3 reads CASSWGLGNTEAFF. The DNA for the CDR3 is TGCGCCAGCAGCTGGGGTCTGGGGAACACTGAAGCTTTCTTT.

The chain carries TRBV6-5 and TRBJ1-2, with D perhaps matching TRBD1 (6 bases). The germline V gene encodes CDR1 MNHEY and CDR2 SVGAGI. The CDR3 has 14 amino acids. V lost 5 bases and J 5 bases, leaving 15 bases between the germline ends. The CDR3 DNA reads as TGTGCCAGCAGTGCTCGAGGACAGATTTATGGCTACACCTTC. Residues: CASSARGQIYGYTF.

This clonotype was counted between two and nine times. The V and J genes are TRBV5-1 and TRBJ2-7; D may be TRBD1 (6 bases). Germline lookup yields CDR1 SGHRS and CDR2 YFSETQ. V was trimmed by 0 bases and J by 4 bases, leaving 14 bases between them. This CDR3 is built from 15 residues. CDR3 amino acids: CASSLATGLSYEQYF. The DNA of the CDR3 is TGCGCCAGCAGCTTGGCAACAGGGCTGTCGTACGAGCAGTACTTC. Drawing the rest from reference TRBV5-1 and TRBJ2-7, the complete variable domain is KAGVTQTPRYLIKTRGQQVTLSCSPISGHRSVSWYQQTPGQGLQFLFEYFSETQRNKGNFPGRFSGRQFSNSRSEMNVSTLELGDSALYLCASSLATGLSYEQYFGPGTRLTVT.

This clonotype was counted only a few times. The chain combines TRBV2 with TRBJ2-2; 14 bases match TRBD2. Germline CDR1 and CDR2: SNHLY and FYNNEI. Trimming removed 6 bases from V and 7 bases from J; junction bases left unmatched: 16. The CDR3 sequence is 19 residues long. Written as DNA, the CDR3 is TGTGCCAGCAGCTTACAACCCGCCGGGACTAGCGGGAGTTTCGGGGAGCTGTTTTTT. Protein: CASSLQPAGTSGSFGELFF. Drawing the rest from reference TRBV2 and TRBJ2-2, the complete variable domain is EPEVTQTPSHQVTQMGQEVILRCVPISNHLYFYWYRQILGQKVEFLVSFYNNEISEKSEIFDDQFSVERPDGSNFTLKIRSTKLEDSAMYFCASSLQPAGTSGSFGELFFGEGSRLTVL.

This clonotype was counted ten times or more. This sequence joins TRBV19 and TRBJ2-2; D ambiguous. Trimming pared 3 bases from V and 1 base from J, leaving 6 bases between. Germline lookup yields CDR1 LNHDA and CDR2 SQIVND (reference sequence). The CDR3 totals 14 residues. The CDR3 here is CASSIGENTGELFF. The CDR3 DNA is TGTGCCAGTAGTATTGGGGAGAACACCGGGGAGCTGTTTTTT.

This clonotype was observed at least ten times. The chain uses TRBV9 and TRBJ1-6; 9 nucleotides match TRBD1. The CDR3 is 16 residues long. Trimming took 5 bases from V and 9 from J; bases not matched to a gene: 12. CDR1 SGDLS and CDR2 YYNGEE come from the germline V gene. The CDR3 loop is CASSRSEGQGVSPLHF. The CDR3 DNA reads TGTGCCAGCAGTCGTAGTGAGGGACAGGGCGTTTCACCCCTCCACTTT.

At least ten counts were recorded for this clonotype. CDR3 in amino acids: CASIPDRGSYEQYF. As DNA, the CDR3 is TGTGCCAGCATCCCGGACAGGGGGTCCTACGAGCAGTACTTC. V gene TRBV6-2 or TRBV6-3 combines with J gene TRBJ2-7; 10 bases align to TRBD1. The CDR3 is made up of 14 amino acids. Germline-derived CDR1 and CDR2 are MNHEY and SVGEGT. The ends lost 7 bases at V and 1 base at J; junction bases unmatched: 4.